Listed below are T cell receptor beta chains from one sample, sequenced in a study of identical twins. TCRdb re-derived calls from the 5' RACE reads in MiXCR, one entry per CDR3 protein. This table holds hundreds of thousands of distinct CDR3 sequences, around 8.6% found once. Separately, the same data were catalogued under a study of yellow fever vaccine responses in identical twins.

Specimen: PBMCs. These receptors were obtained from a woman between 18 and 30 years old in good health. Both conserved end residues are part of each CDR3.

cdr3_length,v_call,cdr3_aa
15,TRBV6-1,CASSSDRGYNSPLHF
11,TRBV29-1,CSVDMGTEAFF
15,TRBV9,CASSPGDSRYEKLFF
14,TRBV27,CASSLRGVTGELFF
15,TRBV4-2,CASSQGALSYNEQFF
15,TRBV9,CASSALDSYNSPLHF
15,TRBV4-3,CASSQRQGAAYEQYF
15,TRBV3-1,CASSQDKARNYGYTF
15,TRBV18,CASSPSGVGANVLTF
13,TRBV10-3,CAINLGRSEWQFF
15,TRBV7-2,CASSPPGTGYNEQFF
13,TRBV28,CASSRALYNEQFF
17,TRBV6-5,CASSSIRLAGDVDTQYF
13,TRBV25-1,CASSDPRQTEAFF
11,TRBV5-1,CASSADRGAFF
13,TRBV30,CAWSLTGQETQYF
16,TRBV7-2,CASSLIKTGSLYGYTF
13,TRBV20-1,CSALGGNSYEQYF
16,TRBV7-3,CASSLHQQGAGDTQYF
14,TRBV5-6,CASSPGILPDTQYF
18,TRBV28,CASSLRMGKTSGRETQYF
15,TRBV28,CASSLLGAGVSPLHF
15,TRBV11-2,CASTPSSSGPYEQYF